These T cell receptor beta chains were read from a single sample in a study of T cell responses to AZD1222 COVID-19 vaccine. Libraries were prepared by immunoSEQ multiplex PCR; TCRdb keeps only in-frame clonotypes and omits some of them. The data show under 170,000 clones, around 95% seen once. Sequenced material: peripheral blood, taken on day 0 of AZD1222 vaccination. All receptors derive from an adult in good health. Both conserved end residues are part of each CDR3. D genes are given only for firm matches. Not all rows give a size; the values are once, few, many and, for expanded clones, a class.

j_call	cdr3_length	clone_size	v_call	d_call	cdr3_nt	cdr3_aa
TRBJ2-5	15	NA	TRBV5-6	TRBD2	TGTGCCAGCAGCTTGTCTAGCGGGCCCCAAGAGACCCAGTACTTC	CASSLSSGPQETQYF
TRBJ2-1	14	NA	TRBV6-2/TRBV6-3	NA	TGTGCCAGCAGTTCCGTGCGAACTAGGAGGATGCAGTTCTTC	CASSSVRTRRMQFF
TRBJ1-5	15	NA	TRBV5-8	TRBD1	TGTGCCAGCAGCTTGTCGGGACAGGGCAATCAGCCCCAGCATTTT	CASSLSGQGNQPQHF
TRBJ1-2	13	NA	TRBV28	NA	TGTGCCAGCCAGCCTCCGGATAGCTATGGCTACACCTTC	CASQPPDSYGYTF
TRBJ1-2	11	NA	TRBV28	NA	TGTGCCAGCAGTGCGATCTATGGCTACACCTTC	CASSAIYGYTF
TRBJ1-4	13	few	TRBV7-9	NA	TGTGCCAGCAGCTTGGCAGGGAATGAAAAACTGTTTTTT	CASSLAGNEKLFF
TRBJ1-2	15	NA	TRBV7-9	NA	TGTGCCAGCAGCTTAAGCTTAAGTTCTTACTATGGCTACACCTTC	CASSLSLSSYYGYTF
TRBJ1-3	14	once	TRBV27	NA	TGTGCCAGCAGTTTCGGGGCAACCGGAAACACCATATATTTT	CASSFGATGNTIYF
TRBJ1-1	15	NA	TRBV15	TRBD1	TGTGCCACCAGCAGGTGGGACAGGGGGGAAACTGAAGCTTTCTTT	CATSRWDRGETEAFF
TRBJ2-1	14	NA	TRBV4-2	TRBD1	TGTGCCAGCAGTCCCGGGACAGACTACAATGAGCAGTTCTTC	CASSPGTDYNEQFF